Presented here are 4 T cell receptor beta chains from one specimen sequenced in a study of T cell clones after liver transplantation. The method was immunoSEQ multiplex PCR; TCRdb's version includes in-frame clones alone and lacks a portion of them. Of roughly 55,000 clones listed, about 69% are singletons. Source: CD4+ T cells from blood, taken 52 to 60 months after liver transplant. Receptors originate from a human patient who received a liver transplant. A subset of T cells may come from the graft donor.

This chain connects TRBV7-3 to TRBJ2-1, with D perhaps TRBD1 (5 bases). The CDR3 is 15 amino acids. Looked up from germline, CDR1 is SGHTA and CDR2 is FQGTGA. Trimming cost V 5 bases and J 6 bases, with 17 bases left between them. DNA of the CDR3: TGTGCCAGCAGCCCGGAAAGGGGCCCTTCCAATGAGCAGTTCTTC. Translating it yields CASSPERGPSNEQFF.

By sample share, this clone is medium-sized. Other DNA sequences in this sample translate to the same CDR3. CDR3 protein: CASSQGTDTEAFF. CDR3 nucleotide sequence: TGTGCCAGCTCACAAGGGACCGACACTGAAGCTTTCTTT. The chain combines TRBV18 with TRBJ1-1, with D possibly being TRBD1 (5 bases). Germline V gene sequence: CDR1 KGHSH, CDR2 LQKENI. Trimming took 4 bases from V and 3 from J, leaving 9 bases between them. This CDR3 has 13 residues.

The V gene is TRBV5-1, the J gene TRBJ2-7; possible D gene TRBD2, 6 bases. There are 13 residues in the CDR3. CDR1 is SGHRS, CDR2 YFSETQ, per germline. Deletions cut 8 bases from V and 0 bases from J, with 12 bases between. CDR3 nucleotide sequence: TGCGCCAGTGGGGACTTCAGCTCCTACGAGCAGTACTTC. Translating gives CASGDFSSYEQYF.

The genes are TRBV6-6 and TRBJ1-4; 10 bases are a match to TRBD1. The germline V gene has CDR1 MNHNY and CDR2 SVGAGI (reference sequence). V dropped 6 bases and J dropped 6; count of bases not matched to a gene: 10. This CDR3 has 16 amino acids. CDR3 residues: CASRARDRGGDEKLFF. In DNA form, the CDR3 reads TGTGCCAGCAGAGCACGGGACAGGGGAGGTGATGAAAAACTGTTTTTT.